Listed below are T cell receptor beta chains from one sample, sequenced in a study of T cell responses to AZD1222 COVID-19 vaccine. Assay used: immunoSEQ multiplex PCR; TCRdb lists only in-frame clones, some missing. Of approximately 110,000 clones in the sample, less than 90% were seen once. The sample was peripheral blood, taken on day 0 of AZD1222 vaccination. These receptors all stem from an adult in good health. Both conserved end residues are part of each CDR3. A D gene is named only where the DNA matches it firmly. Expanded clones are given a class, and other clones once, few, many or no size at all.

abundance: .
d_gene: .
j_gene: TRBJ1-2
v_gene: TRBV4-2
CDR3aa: CASSELKRRGYGYTF
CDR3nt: TGTGCCAGCAGCGAGCTAAAACGTCGGGGGTATGGCTACACCTTC

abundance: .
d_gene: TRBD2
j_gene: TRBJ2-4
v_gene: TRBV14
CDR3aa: CASSRREGYIQYF
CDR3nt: TGTGCCAGCAGCCGCCGGGAGGGCTACATTCAGTACTTC

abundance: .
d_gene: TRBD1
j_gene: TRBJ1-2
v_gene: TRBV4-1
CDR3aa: CASTTPGTGRGYTF
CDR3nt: TGCGCCAGCACCACACCAGGGACAGGGCGGGGCTACACCTTC

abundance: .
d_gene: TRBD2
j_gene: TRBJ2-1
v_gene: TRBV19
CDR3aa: CASSPGLAGGPLGEQFF
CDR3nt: TGTGCCAGTAGCCCGGGACTAGCGGGGGGCCCTTTAGGTGAGCAGTTCTTC

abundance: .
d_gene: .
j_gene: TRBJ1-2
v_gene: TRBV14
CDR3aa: CASSQGHLDYGYTF
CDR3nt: TGTGCCAGCAGCCAAGGCCACCTTGACTATGGCTACACCTTC

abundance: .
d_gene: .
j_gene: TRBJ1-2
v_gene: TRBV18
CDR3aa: CASSNYREADYGYTF
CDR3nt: TGTGCCAGCTCAAATTACAGGGAAGCGGACTATGGCTACACCTTC

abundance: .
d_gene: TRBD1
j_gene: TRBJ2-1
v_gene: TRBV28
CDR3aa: CASSFPAGTGGYNEQFF
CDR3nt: TGTGCCAGCAGTTTCCCCGCCGGGACAGGGGGCTACAATGAGCAGTTCTTC

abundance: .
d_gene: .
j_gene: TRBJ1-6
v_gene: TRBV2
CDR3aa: CASSGDTNNSPLHF
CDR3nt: TGTGCCAGCTCGGGGGACACCAATAATTCACCCCTCCACTTT

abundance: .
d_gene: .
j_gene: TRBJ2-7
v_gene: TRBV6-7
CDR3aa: CASSYSRGPLYEQYF
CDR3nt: TGTGCCAGCAGTTACTCTCGGGGACCGCTGTACGAGCAGTACTTC

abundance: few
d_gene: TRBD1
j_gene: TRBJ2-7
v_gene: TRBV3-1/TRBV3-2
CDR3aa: CASSFRQGSYEQYF
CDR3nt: TGTGCCAGCAGCTTCCGACAGGGATCCTACGAGCAGTACTTC

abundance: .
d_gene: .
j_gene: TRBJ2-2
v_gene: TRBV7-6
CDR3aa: CASSNTHSGDAGELFF
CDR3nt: TGTGCCAGCAGCAACACCCATTCCGGGGACGCCGGGGAGCTGTTTTTT

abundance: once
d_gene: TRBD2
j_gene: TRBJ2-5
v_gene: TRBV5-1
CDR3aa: CASSLGASGGGRETQYF
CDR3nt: TGCGCCAGCAGCTTGGGAGCAAGCGGGGGAGGTCGGGAGACCCAGTACTTC

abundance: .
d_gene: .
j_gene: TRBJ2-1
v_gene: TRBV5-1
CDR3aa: CASTKGGYNEQFF
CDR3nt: TGCGCCAGCACCAAGGGGGGGTACAATGAGCAGTTCTTC

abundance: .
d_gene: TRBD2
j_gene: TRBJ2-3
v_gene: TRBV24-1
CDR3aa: CATSDLQSSGRVHSTDTQYF
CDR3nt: TGTGCCACCAGTGATCTCCAATCTAGCGGGAGGGTGCATAGCACAGATACGCAGTATTTT

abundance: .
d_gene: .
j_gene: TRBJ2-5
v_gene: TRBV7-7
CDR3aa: CASSLSGRGETQYF
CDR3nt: TGTGCTAGCAGCTTAAGTGGGAGAGGAGAGACCCAGTACTTC

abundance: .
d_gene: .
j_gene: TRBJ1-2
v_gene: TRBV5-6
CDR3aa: CASSPTLRVNYGYTF
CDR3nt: TGTGCCAGCAGCCCCACTCTACGGGTTAACTATGGCTACACCTTC

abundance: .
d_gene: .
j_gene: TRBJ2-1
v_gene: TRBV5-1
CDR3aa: CASSLSPSPLYNEQFF
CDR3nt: TGCGCCAGCAGCTTGAGTCCTAGCCCCCTCTACAATGAGCAGTTCTTC

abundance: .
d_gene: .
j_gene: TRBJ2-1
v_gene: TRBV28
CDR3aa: CASSPYKREQFF
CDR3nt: TGTGCCAGCTCCCCCTACAAACGCGAGCAGTTCTTC

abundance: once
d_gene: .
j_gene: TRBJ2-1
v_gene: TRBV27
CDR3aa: CASSLWVTIRDDQPEQFF
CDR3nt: TGTGCCAGCAGTTTATGGGTGACAATCCGGGACGATCAACCCGAGCAGTTCTTC

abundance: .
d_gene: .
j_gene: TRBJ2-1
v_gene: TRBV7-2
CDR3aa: CASSRSGTHRYNEQFF
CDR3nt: TGTGCCAGCAGCCGGTCGGGGACCCATCGCTACAATGAGCAGTTCTTC

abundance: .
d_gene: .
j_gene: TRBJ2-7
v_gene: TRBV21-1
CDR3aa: CASSNQTVYSYEQYF
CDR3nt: TGTGCCAGCAGCAACCAGACAGTGTACTCCTACGAGCAGTACTTC

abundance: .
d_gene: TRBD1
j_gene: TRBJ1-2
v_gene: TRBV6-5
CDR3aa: CASTTGGDGYTF
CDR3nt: TGTGCCAGCACCACAGGGGGAGATGGCTACACCTTC

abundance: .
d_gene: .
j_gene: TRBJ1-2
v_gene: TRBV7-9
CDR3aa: CASSLQGTLYGYTF
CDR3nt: TGTGCCAGCAGCTTACAGGGCACGCTCTATGGCTACACCTTC

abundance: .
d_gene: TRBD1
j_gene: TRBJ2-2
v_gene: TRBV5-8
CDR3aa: CASSTRDRDHNTGELFF
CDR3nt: TGTGCCAGCAGCACCCGAGACAGGGACCATAACACCGGGGAGCTGTTTTTT

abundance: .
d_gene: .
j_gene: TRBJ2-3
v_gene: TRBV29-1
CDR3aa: CSVGPGAADTQYF
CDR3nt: TGCAGCGTGGGTCCGGGGGCAGCAGATACGCAGTATTTT

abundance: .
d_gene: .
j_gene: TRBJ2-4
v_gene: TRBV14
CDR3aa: CASSQGGRSLAKNIQYF
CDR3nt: TGTGCCAGCAGCCAAGGGGGGAGGTCCCTAGCCAAAAACATTCAGTACTTC

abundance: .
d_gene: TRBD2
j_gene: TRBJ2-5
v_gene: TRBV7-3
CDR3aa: CASSLGLAGGPGLETQYF
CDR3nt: TGTGCCAGCAGCTTAGGGCTAGCGGGAGGGCCGGGTTTGGAGACCCAGTACTTC

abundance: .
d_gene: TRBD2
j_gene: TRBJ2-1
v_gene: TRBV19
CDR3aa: CASSPQALASYNEQFF
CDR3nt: TGTGCCAGTAGCCCGCAGGCACTAGCGAGCTACAATGAGCAGTTCTTC

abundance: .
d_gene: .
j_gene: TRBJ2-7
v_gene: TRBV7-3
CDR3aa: CASSPVDEYFYEQYF
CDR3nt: TGTGCCAGCAGCCCCGTAGACGAGTATTTTTACGAGCAGTACTTC

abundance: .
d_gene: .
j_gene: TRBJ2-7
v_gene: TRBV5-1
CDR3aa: CASSWGWWSRGSYEQYF
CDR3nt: TGCGCCAGCAGCTGGGGGTGGTGGTCCCGGGGGTCCTACGAGCAGTACTTC

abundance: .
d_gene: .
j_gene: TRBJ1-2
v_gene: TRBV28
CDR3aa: CASTIIPGTQRDF
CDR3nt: TGTGCCAGCACCATTATTCCAGGGACACAGAGAGACTTC

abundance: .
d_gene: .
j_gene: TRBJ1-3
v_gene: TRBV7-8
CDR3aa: CASSPGRAGNTIYF
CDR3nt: TGTGCCAGCAGTCCAGGGCGGGCTGGAAACACCATATATTTT

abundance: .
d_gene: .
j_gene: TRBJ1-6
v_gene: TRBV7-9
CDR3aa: CASSRIGGGNSPLHF
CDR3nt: TGTGCCAGCAGCCGAATAGGGGGTGGGAATTCACCCCTCCACTTT

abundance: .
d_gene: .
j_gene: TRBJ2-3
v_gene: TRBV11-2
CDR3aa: CASRHTGSSHTQYF
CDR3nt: TGTGCCAGCAGACACACAGGGTCCTCGCATACGCAGTATTTT

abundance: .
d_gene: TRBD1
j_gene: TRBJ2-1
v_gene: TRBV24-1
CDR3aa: CATSDSGTGSYNEQFF
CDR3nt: TGTGCCACCAGTGATTCCGGGACAGGCTCCTACAATGAGCAGTTCTTC

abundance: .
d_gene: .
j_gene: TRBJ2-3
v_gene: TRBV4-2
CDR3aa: CASSQGRGDTQYF
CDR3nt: TGTGCCAGCAGCCAAGGGAGGGGGGATACGCAGTATTTT

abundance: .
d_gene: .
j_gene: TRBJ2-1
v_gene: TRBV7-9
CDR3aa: CASSLALGAGEQFF
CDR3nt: TGTGCCAGCAGCTTAGCGCTGGGGGCGGGTGAGCAGTTCTTC

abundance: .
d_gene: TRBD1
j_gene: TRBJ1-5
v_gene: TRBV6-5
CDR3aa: CASKSQGQGNQPQHF
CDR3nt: TGTGCCAGCAAAAGTCAGGGACAGGGCAATCAGCCCCAGCATTTT

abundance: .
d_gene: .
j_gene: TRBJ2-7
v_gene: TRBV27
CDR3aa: CASSLQGGSVYEQYF
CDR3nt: TGTGCCAGCAGTTTACAGGGGGGGTCGGTCTACGAGCAGTACTTC

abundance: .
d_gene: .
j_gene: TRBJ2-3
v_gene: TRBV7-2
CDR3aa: CASSLQGQSGDTQYF
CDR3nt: TGTGCCAGCAGCTTACAGGGTCAGTCCGGGGATACGCAGTATTTT

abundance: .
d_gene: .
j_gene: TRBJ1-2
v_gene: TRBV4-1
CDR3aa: CASSQPLPGVEGYGYTF
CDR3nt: TGCGCCAGCAGCCAACCCCTCCCAGGGGTGGAGGGCTATGGCTACACCTTC

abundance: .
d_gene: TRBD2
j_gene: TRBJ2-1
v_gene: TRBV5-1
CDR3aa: CASSFIAGQYNEQFF
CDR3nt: TGCGCCAGCAGCTTTATAGCGGGCCAATACAATGAGCAGTTCTTC

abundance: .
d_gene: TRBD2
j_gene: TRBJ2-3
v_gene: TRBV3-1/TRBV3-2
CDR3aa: CASSNPSGGALADTQYF
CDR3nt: TGTGCCAGCAGCAATCCTAGCGGGGGGGCCTTGGCAGATACGCAGTATTTT

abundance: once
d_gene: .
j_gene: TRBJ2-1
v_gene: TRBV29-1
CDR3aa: CSVEASQDTYNEQFF
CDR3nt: TGCAGCGTTGAAGCGTCGCAGGACACGTACAATGAGCAGTTCTTC

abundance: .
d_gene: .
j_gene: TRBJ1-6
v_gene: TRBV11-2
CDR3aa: CASSKDRGGMSYNSPLHF
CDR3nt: TGTGCCAGCAGCAAAGACCGGGGAGGAATGTCCTATAATTCACCCCTCCACTTT

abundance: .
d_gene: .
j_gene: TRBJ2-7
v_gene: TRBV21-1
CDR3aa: CASSKEKGLEQYF
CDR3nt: TGTGCCAGCAGCAAAGAAAAGGGGCTTGAGCAGTACTTC

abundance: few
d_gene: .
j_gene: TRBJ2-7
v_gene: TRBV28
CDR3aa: CASSGQYEQYF
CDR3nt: TGTGCCAGCAGCGGACAGTACGAGCAGTACTTC

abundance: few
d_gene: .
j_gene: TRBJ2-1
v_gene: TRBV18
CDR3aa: CASSPRDNSYNEQFF
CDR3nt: TGTGCCAGCTCACCTAGGGACAACTCCTACAATGAGCAGTTCTTC

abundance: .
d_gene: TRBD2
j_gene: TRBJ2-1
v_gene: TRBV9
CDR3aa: CASAVAGVSYNEQFF
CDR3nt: TGTGCCAGCGCGGTAGCGGGGGTGTCCTACAATGAGCAGTTCTTC

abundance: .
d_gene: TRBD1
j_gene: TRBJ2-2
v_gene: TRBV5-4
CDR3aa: CASSVGTGFTGELFF
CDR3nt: TGTGCCAGCAGCGTGGGGACAGGATTTACCGGGGAGCTGTTTTTT

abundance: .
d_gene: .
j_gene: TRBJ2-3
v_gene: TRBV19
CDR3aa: CASSITGVGTQYF
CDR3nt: TGTGCCAGTAGTATTACTGGCGTGGGTACGCAGTATTTT

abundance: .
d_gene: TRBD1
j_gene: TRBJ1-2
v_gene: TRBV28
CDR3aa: CASSVPGQGHGYTF
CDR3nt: TGTGCCAGCAGCGTCCCGGGACAGGGCCATGGCTACACCTTC

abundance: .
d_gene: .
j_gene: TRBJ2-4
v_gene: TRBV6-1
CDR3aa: CASSEALLAGVAKNIQYF
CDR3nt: TGTGCCAGCAGTGAAGCGCTTCTGGCAGGGGTGGCCAAAAACATTCAGTACTTC

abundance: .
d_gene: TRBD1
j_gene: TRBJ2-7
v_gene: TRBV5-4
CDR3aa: CASSSGTGASYEQYF
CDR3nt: TGTGCCAGCAGCTCAGGGACAGGGGCCTCCTACGAGCAGTACTTC

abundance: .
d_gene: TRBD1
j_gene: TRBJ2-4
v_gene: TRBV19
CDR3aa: CASRKQGQNIQYF
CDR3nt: TGTGCCAGTAGGAAACAGGGGCAAAACATTCAGTACTTC